This TCR beta chain was sequenced in a study of blood T cell repertoires in COVID-19. Looking at the study overall: There were acute and convalescent COVID-19 samples, and they came from the United States, Italy and Spain. PBMCs, B-cell-depleted T cells, or T cells provided the cDNA or gDNA that made up the material.

Cohort 3 donors counted as recovered after two negative PCRs, clearance, or resolved symptoms. This CDR3 is 15 amino acids long. With 0 bases removed from V and 8 bases from J, the gap between germline ends came to 11 bases. Germline V gene sequence: CDR1 SGHDN, CDR2 FVKESK. In the original analysis: Estimation of nucleated cell counts was performed using reference gene primer amplification. Data came from immunoSEQ multiplex PCR; TCRdb stores just in-frame clones and leaves some out. V, J and clone size are those of that table, while D and trimming were read from the DNA. This repertoire shows some 300,000 clones, roughly 86% found once; its top ten account for 1%.

The clonotype originates from a woman aged 25 to 39 who had recovered from COVID-19. The V and J genes are TRBV14 and TRBJ1-6; possible D gene TRBD1, 6 bases. Input material: PBMCs or T cells enriched from blood (not recorded which). The CDR3 nucleotides read TGTGCCAGCAGCCAAGATCTCACAGGGTATTCACCCCTCCACTTT. This translates into CASSQDLTGYSPLHF. Full variable domain (rest looked up from reference TRBV14 and TRBJ1-6): EAGVTQFPSHSVIEKGQTVTLRCDPISGHDNLYWYRRVMGKEIKFLLHFVKESKQDESGMPNNRFLAERTGGTYSTLKVQPAELEDSGVYFCASSQDLTGYSPLHFGNGTRLTVT.